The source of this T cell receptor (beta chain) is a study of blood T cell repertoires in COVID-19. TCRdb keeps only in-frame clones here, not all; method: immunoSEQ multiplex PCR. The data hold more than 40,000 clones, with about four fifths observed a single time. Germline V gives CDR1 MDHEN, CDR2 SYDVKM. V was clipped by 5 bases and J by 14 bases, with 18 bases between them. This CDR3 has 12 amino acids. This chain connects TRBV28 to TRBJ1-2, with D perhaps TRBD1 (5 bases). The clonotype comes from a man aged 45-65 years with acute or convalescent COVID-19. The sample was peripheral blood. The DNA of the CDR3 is TGTGCCAGCAGTATTCGCCTTCAGGGATCTACCTTC. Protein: CASSIRLQGSTF.